The rows below give T cell receptor beta chains drawn from one sample of a study of blood T cell repertoires in COVID-19. Produced via immunoSEQ multiplex PCR; TCRdb's table is partial and in-frame only. This table has 150,000 or so clones, about 80% appearing once. The sequencing input was PBMCs or T cells enriched from blood (not recorded which). The source is a woman aged 45-65 years who had recovered from COVID-19. The CDR3 runs from the conserved cysteine through the conserved F or W. D genes are given only for firm matches. For some rows the clone size is stated as once, few or many, or as a class when expanded; others skip it.

TRBD1,.,TRBV19,TRBJ1-1,CASVRGQRNTEAFF,TGTGCCAGCGTGAGGGGGCAGAGGAACACTGAAGCTTTCTTT
TRBD2,.,TRBV6-1,TRBJ2-1,CASSAQGTSGFNEQFF,TGTGCCAGCAGTGCCCAGGGGACTAGCGGGTTTAATGAGCAGTTCTTC
.,few,TRBV28,TRBJ1-2,CASTTVSKQTPRGYGYTF,TGTGCCAGCACTACAGTTTCCAAACAGACACCCCGGGGCTATGGCTACACCTTC
.,once,TRBV9,TRBJ1-5,CASSASGGNQPQHF,TGTGCCAGCAGCGCCTCAGGGGGCAATCAGCCCCAGCATTTT
.,.,TRBV30,TRBJ1-2,CAWSVERRSYGYTF,TGTGCCTGGAGTGTGGAAAGGCGGTCCTATGGCTACACCTTC
TRBD1,.,TRBV9,TRBJ1-3,CASSAQDRISGNTIYF,TGTGCCAGCAGCGCCCAGGACAGGATATCTGGAAACACCATATATTTT
.,.,TRBV30,TRBJ1-5,CAWSVGQTNQPQHF,TGTGCCTGGAGTGTAGGACAGACTAATCAGCCCCAGCATTTT
.,.,TRBV4-1,TRBJ2-5,CASSQGTTMYQETQYF,TGCGCCAGCAGCCAAGGGACTACCATGTACCAAGAGACCCAGTACTTC
.,once,TRBV9,TRBJ2-6,CASSVAEAGANVLTF,TGTGCCAGCAGCGTAGCAGAGGCTGGGGCCAACGTCCTGACTTTC
TRBD1,.,TRBV9,TRBJ1-1,CASSQLGGGKTEAFF,TGTGCCAGCAGCCAGTTAGGAGGGGGCAAGACTGAAGCTTTCTTT
TRBD1,few,TRBV7-8,TRBJ2-2,CASSSTGFNTGELFF,TGTGCCAGCAGCTCGACAGGGTTTAACACCGGGGAGCTGTTTTTT
.,.,TRBV7-2,TRBJ1-2,CASSLDQGVGYGYTF,TGTGCCAGCAGCTTAGATCAGGGTGTCGGCTATGGCTACACCTTC
.,few,TRBV5-1,TRBJ1-6,CASSLGNRDSPLHF,TGCGCCAGCAGCTTGGGGAACAGGGATTCACCCCTCCACTTT
TRBD1,.,TRBV9,TRBJ1-2,CASSATGVHYGYTF,TGTGCCAGCAGCGCGACAGGGGTGCACTATGGCTACACCTTC
.,medium-sized,TRBV7-3,TRBJ1-4,CASSLRQDEKLFF,TGTGCCAGCAGCTTAAGACAGGATGAAAAACTGTTTTTT
.,.,TRBV5-6,TRBJ2-3,CASSLTGATDTQYF,TGTGCCAGCAGCTTGACAGGAGCCACAGATACGCAGTATTTT
.,.,TRBV9,TRBJ2-3,CASSVARRTDTQYF,TGTGCCAGCAGCGTAGCTCGTCGCACAGATACGCAGTATTTT
.,.,TRBV4-1,TRBJ2-6,CASSRRTGKGSGANVLTF,TGCGCCAGCAGCCGGAGAACGGGGAAAGGCTCTGGGGCCAACGTCCTGACTTTC
TRBD1,once,TRBV9,TRBJ1-6,CASRGQGTRSPLHF,TGTGCCAGCAGAGGACAGGGGACCAGGTCACCCCTCCACTTT
TRBD1,.,TRBV11-2,TRBJ2-1,CASSLTGDPYNEQFF,TGTGCCAGCAGCTTGACAGGGGACCCCTACAATGAGCAGTTCTTC
.,.,TRBV28,TRBJ2-7,CASSFQDEQYF,TGTGCCAGCAGTTTTCAGGACGAGCAGTACTTC
TRBD1,.,TRBV14,TRBJ2-5,CASSLTNRGKGETQYF,TGTGCCAGCAGCCTTACCAACAGGGGGAAGGGGGAGACCCAGTACTTC
TRBD1,.,TRBV4-1,TRBJ2-7,CASSQDYRGTYEQYF,TGCGCCAGCAGCCAAGATTACAGGGGGACGTACGAGCAGTACTTC
.,.,TRBV18,TRBJ1-1,CASSRTGMNTEAFF,TGTGCCAGCTCACGCACAGGGATGAACACTGAAGCTTTCTTT
TRBD1,.,TRBV28,TRBJ1-5,CASRWTGAGQPQHF,TGTGCCAGCAGATGGACAGGGGCCGGGCAGCCCCAGCATTTT
.,.,TRBV5-1,TRBJ2-3,CASSRTMRTQYF,TGCGCCAGCAGCCGGACAATGAGGACGCAGTATTTT